This T cell receptor (beta chain) was recovered during a study of blood T cell repertoires in COVID-19. Study details: The United States, Italy and Spain supplied acute and convalescent COVID-19 samples. T cells, B-cell-depleted T cells, or PBMCs provided the cDNA or gDNA that served as material.

This CDR3 comprises 13 residues. V lost 3 bases and J lost 1, with 5 bases in between. Germline V CDR1 and CDR2: LGHDT, YNNKEL (reference sequence). Source study methods: Nucleated cell number was recorded as an estimate derived from reference gene primer amplification. Profiled with immunoSEQ multiplex PCR; TCRdb holds only in-frame clones, not every one. V and J calls and clone size come straight from that table; D and trimming were deduced from the DNA. The sample has around 250,000 clones, 89% seen once; the top ten hold approximately 4.6%. The chain links TRBV3-1 (or the pseudogene TRBV3-2) to TRBJ2-3; D is possibly TRBD2 (5 bases). Sequencing input: peripheral blood. This TCR was recovered from a woman aged 40 to 49 who had recovered from COVID-19. This CDR3 is CASSQRGTDTQYF. The CDR3 DNA reads as TGTGCCAGCAGCCAGAGGGGCACAGATACGCAGTATTTT.